This T cell receptor beta chain originates from a study of cytomegalovirus exposure and HLA in healthy donors. The PCR was carried out with 60 Vbeta primers and 13 Jbeta primers. Libraries were prepared by immunoSEQ multiplex PCR; TCRdb keeps only in-frame clonotypes and omits some of them. The data contain 120,000 or so clones, 75% of them singletons. This CDR3 spans 15 amino acids. Trimming took 0 bases from V and 4 from J, leaving 12 bases between them. Looked up from germline, CDR1 is LGHNA and CDR2 is YSLEER. Study-wide results and limits: Analysis performed later showed TCR beta chains linked to HLA being more clonally expanded than equally common others. Earlier results showed most TCR beta V segments being productive about 87% or about 30% of the time. Later analysis showed most CMV-associated TCR beta chains appearing HLA-restricted.

To note about this clone: What it recognizes is unknown.

The TCR originated in a woman aged 45-59 years in good health and CMV-seronegative. Material: PBMCs. The chain employs TRBV4-3 and TRBJ1-2, with a weak D call TRBD1 (5 bases). The DNA of the CDR3 is TGCGCCAGCAGCCAAGATAATCAGGGAGGCTATGGCTACACCTTC. It specifies CASSQDNQGGYGYTF.